This entry lists 28 T cell receptor beta chains sequenced from one sample in a study of T cells in Graves' hyperthyroidism and ophthalmopathy. RNA transcripts served as the template for amplifying TCR beta CDR3 regions. HTBI primers were employed in a first-round RT-PCR of the TCR CDR3. TCRdb processed the multiplex PCR reads anew with MiXCR; each CDR3 protein has one entry. The sample includes approximately 610,000 distinct CDR3 sequences, roughly 15% seen only once; the top ten take around 4.5%. Input material: blood. The receptor set was obtained from a woman between 40 and 55 years old with Graves' ophthalmopathy.

The J gene is TRBJ2-5, the V gene TRBV6-1; D is perhaps TRBD1 or TRBD2 (5 bases each). Germline CDR1 and CDR2: MNHNS and SASEGT. The CDR3 consists of 15 residues. V was pared by 6 bases and J by 2 bases, with 16 bases between. CDR3 protein: CASRSGTQPQETQYF. The CDR3 DNA follows: TGTGCCAGCAGGTCCGGGACCCAACCTCAAGAGACCCAGTACTTC.

This chain links TRBV7-2 with TRBJ1-2, with D tentatively TRBD1 (6 bases). Germline CDR1 SGHTA, CDR2 FQGNSA. V was cut by 2 bases and J by 2 bases, with 9 bases left in between. The CDR3 contains 14 residues. CDR3 nucleotides: TGTGCCAGCAGCTTATTAGGGGGGAACTATGGCTACACCTTC. This encodes CASSLLGGNYGYTF.

This clonotype has a count of ten or more. V gene TRBV28 combines with J gene TRBJ2-5, with 7 bases that match TRBD2. CDR1 is MDHEN and CDR2 is SYDVKM in the germline V gene. The CDR3 is made up of 14 amino acids. V lost 2 bases to trimming and J lost 3 bases; unmatched junction nucleotides: 3. DNA for the CDR3: TGTGCCAGCAGTTTACTAGCGGCTAAAGAGACCCAGTACTTC. Encoded protein: CASSLLAAKETQYF.

This clonotype was detected many times. The gene calls are TRBV5-1 and TRBJ2-7; unclear D gene. V was cut by 0 bases and J by 5 bases, with 12 bases left in between. This CDR3 has 14 amino acids. The germline gives CDR1 SGHRS, CDR2 YFSETQ. DNA for the CDR3: TGCGCCAGCAGCTTGGTATCTAGGTCCCACGAGCAGTACTTC. Translation gives CASSLVSRSHEQYF. Looking up the rest from reference TRBV5-1 and TRBJ2-7 gives the full variable domain: KAGVTQTPRYLIKTRGQQVTLSCSPISGHRSVSWYQQTPGQGLQFLFEYFSETQRNKGNFPGRFSGRQFSNSRSEMNVSTLELGDSALYLCASSLVSRSHEQYFGPGTRLTVT.

This clonotype was detected many times. V usage is TRBV30 and J usage is TRBJ1-5, with 7 positions matching TRBD1. V shed 1 base and J 2 bases; nucleotides not matched to a gene: 5. Germline lookup yields CDR1 GTSNPN and CDR2 SVGIG (reference sequence). The CDR3 has 15 residues. In DNA, the CDR3 is TGTGCCTGGAGTGCGAACACAGGGGGCAATCAGCCCCAGCATTTT. Protein sequence: CAWSANTGGNQPQHF.

The table lists this clonotype with many counts. The chain has TRBV24-1 and TRBJ2-7; 8 bases agree with TRBD1. The germline V gene encodes CDR1 KGHDR and CDR2 SFDVKD. This CDR3 comprises 13 residues. The junction had 4 bases not matched to a gene; V was cut back by 4 bases and J by 6 bases. CDR3 bases: TGTGCCACCAGTGACCCCGGGACAGGCGAGCAGTACTTC. Translated, it gives CATSDPGTGEQYF.

This clonotype has a count of ten or more. V and J are TRBV25-1 and TRBJ2-6; D is uncertain. The CDR3 extends over 15 amino acids. Germline CDR1 MGHDK, CDR2 SYGVNS. Trimming took off 4 bases at V and 0 bases at J, with 7 bases between the two ends. CDR3 loop: CASSAFVSGANVLTF. CDR3 in DNA: TGTGCCAGCAGTGCATTTGTCTCTGGGGCCAACGTCCTGACTTTC.

This clonotype was recorded at least ten times. The chain combines TRBV4-1 with TRBJ2-5; TRBD1 matches 8 bases. CDR1 MGHRA and CDR2 YSYEKL come from the germline V gene. After removal of 4 bases from V and 0 bases from J, the junction contained 7 bases not matched to a gene. The CDR3 has 16 residues. In DNA, the CDR3 is TGCGCCAGCAGCCCGGACAGGGACCCGAACCAAGAGACCCAGTACTTC. Translation: CASSPDRDPNQETQYF.

This clonotype has ten or more counts. The chain couples TRBV20-1 to TRBJ2-7; 11 nucleotides line up with TRBD2. Trimming at V came to 4 bases and at J to 2 bases, leaving 10 bases not matched to a gene. Germline CDR1 reads DFQATT; CDR2 reads SNEGSKA (reference sequence). The CDR3 has 16 amino acids. The DNA for the CDR3 is TGCAGTGCTAAAGTGTTACTAGCGGGAGTTGCCTACGAGCAGTACTTC. It yields the protein CSAKVLLAGVAYEQYF.

This clonotype has at least ten counts. The CDR3 DNA reads as TGTGCCAGCACCCAAGGCCAGGGGACGGGCACCGGGGAGCTGTTTTTT. It encodes CASTQGQGTGTGELFF. The chain uses TRBV7-8 and TRBJ2-2, with D possibly being TRBD1 (6 bases). V was shortened by 7 bases and J by 4 bases, with 19 bases between the two germline ends. The CDR3 extends over 16 amino acids. The germline V gene has CDR1 SGHVS and CDR2 FQNEAQ.

This chain connects TRBV18 to TRBJ2-2; no reliable D call. V lost 4 bases, J lost 2 bases, and 11 bases lay in between. Germline V gene data show CDR1 as KGHSH and CDR2 as LQKENI. The CDR3 totals 15 residues. As DNA, the CDR3 is TGTGCCAGCTCACGAGCTAGTAGCAACACCGGGGAGCTGTTTTTT. This translates into CASSRASSNTGELFF.

This clonotype occurred a few times. The CDR3 spells CASSLGVPGPYNEQFF. Here the CDR3 DNA reads TGTGCCAGCAGCTTAGGGGTGCCAGGGCCCTACAATGAGCAGTTCTTC. The rearrangement uses TRBV7-8 and TRBJ2-1, with a possible D match to TRBD1 (5 bases). With 1 base removed from V and 2 bases from J, the gap between germline ends came to 12 bases. Germline loops: CDR1 SGHVS, CDR2 FQNEAQ. The CDR3 is 16 amino acids.

The rearrangement joins TRBV6-1 to TRBJ1-2, with D unresolved. Trimming pared 6 bases from V and 2 bases from J, leaving 16 bases between. This CDR3 has 15 residues. From germline, CDR1 is MNHNS and CDR2 SASEGT. CDR3 sequence reads: CASRPFDNYNYGYTF. The CDR3 DNA follows: TGTGCCAGCAGACCATTTGACAACTACAACTATGGCTACACCTTC.

On this clonotype: With a much larger clone just one base away, this may be a read error. The chain uses TRBV7-9 and TRBJ1-3; possible D gene TRBD1, 6 bases. CDR3 length equals 15 residues. Germline CDR1 SEHNR, CDR2 FQNEAQ (reference sequence). Written as DNA, the CDR3 is TGTGCCAGCAGCCCGACAGGTGGAACTGGAAACACCATGTATTTT. Translated, it gives CASSPTGGTGNTMYF.

This clonotype occurred many times. This chain links TRBV6-5 with TRBJ1-1; the D is unclear. CDR1 is MNHEY and CDR2 is SVGAGI in the germline V gene. V lost 2 bases, J lost 0 bases, and 10 bases lay in between. This CDR3 is built from 15 residues. CDR3 region: CASSYGVEMNTEAFF. CDR3 nucleotides: TGTGCCAGCAGTTACGGGGTTGAGATGAACACTGAAGCTTTCTTT.

The V gene is TRBV7-2, the J gene TRBJ1-2, with D hard to call. Germline V gene data show CDR1 as SGHTA and CDR2 as FQGNSA. The CDR3 runs 12 residues. V lost 7 bases and J lost 5, with 11 bases in between. CDR3 DNA sequence: TGTGCCAGCACCGTCGGCCTTTATGGCTACACCTTC. Translated: CASTVGLYGYTF.

This clonotype occurred many times. The chain recombines TRBV28 with TRBJ2-7, with 7 positions matching TRBD1. The junction had 13 bases not matched to a gene; V was cut back by 7 bases and J by 1 base. CDR3 length: 16 residues. CDR1 MDHEN and CDR2 SYDVKM come from the germline V gene. CDR3 region: CASIPSYRGRSYEQYF. CDR3 bases: TGTGCCAGCATTCCCTCTTACAGGGGACGTTCCTACGAGCAGTACTTC.

This clonotype came up many times. The chain carries TRBV28 and TRBJ1-1, with TRBD1 matching 9 bases. Germline CDR1 reads MDHEN; CDR2 reads SYDVKM. CDR3 length: 14 amino acids. J gave up 6 bases and V 7 bases, and 9 bases lay outside the gene matches. The DNA of the CDR3 is TGTGCCAGCAAACTGGGACAGGGAATACCTGAAGCTTTCTTT. This sequence encodes CASKLGQGIPEAFF.

This clonotype was seen more than once but under ten times. This rearrangement joins TRBV5-1 to TRBJ2-2; a weak D match, TRBD2 (5 bases). Between the trimmed V and J ends, which lost 2 bases and 4 bases, there was a span of 12 bases. This CDR3 has 15 residues. The germline V gene encodes CDR1 SGHRS and CDR2 YFSETQ. CDR3 bases: TGCGCCAGCAGCTTTAGCGAGACGGGCACCGGGGAGCTGTTTTTT. Amino acid sequence: CASSFSETGTGELFF.

This clonotype was detected many times. The chain is built from TRBV11-2 and TRBJ1-1; D unresolved. V was shortened by 2 bases and J by 1 base, with 8 bases between the two germline ends. Germline values: CDR1 SGHAT, CDR2 FQNNGV. The CDR3 is 14 amino acids. The CDR3 reads CASSLSVANTEAFF. The CDR3 DNA is TGTGCCAGCAGCTTAAGTGTCGCGAACACTGAAGCTTTCTTT.

This clonotype was seen many times. The chain links TRBV10-3 to TRBJ2-7; 7 nucleotides match TRBD1. Germline V gene data show CDR1 as ENHRY and CDR2 as SYGVKD. The ends lost 3 bases at V and 0 bases at J; junction bases unmatched: 8. The CDR3 totals 16 residues. Here the CDR3 reads CAISDQGGLGSYEQYF. In DNA, the CDR3 is TGTGCCATCAGTGACCAAGGGGGCCTCGGCTCCTACGAGCAGTACTTC.

This clonotype was seen many times. The chain employs TRBV28 and TRBJ1-1, with D unclear. V was cut by 7 bases and J by 4 bases, with 16 bases left in between. The CDR3 sequence is 14 residues long. CDR1 and CDR2 from the germline V gene are MDHEN and SYDVKM. CDR3 DNA sequence: TGTGCCAGCAAAAGTCGTAGGCAAGGCACTGAAGCTTTCTTT. Its protein is CASKSRRQGTEAFF.

The chain combines TRBV11-1 with TRBJ2-6, with D unresolved. V was pared by 1 base and J by 2 bases, with 9 bases between. The CDR3 loop spans 16 amino acids. CDR1 SGHAT and CDR2 FQDESV come from the germline V gene (reference sequence). CDR3 in amino acids: CASSLEGSAGANVLTF. The CDR3 DNA sequence: TGTGCCAGCAGCTTAGAAGGGTCCGCTGGGGCCAACGTCCTGACTTTC.

This chain uses TRBV6-1 with TRBJ1-2, with D possibly being TRBD1 (5 bases). Germline CDR1 reads MNHNS; CDR2 reads SASEGT. V shed 5 bases and J shed 2 bases, with 15 bases lying between them. The CDR3 covers 15 residues. In DNA form, the CDR3 reads TGTGCCAGCAGTAGCCGCCCCCGGGACAACTATGGCTACACCTTC. Amino acids: CASSSRPRDNYGYTF.

This clonotype was observed at least ten times. J is TRBJ2-7 and V is TRBV14, with 10 bases lining up with TRBD1. This CDR3 comprises 16 residues. After removal of 4 bases from V and 8 bases from J, the junction contained 14 bases not matched to a gene. The germline gives CDR1 SGHDN, CDR2 FVKESK. The CDR3 loop is CASSPLSSGQGRKQYF. The CDR3 bases are TGTGCCAGCAGCCCACTCTCGTCGGGACAGGGGAGGAAGCAGTACTTC. Filled out from reference TRBV14 and TRBJ2-7, the complete variable domain reads EAGVTQFPSHSVIEKGQTVTLRCDPISGHDNLYWYRRVMGKEIKFLLHFVKESKQDESGMPNNRFLAERTGGTYSTLKVQPAELEDSGVYFCASSPLSSGQGRKQYFGPGTRLTVT.

This clonotype came up many times. The chain carries TRBV7-2 and TRBJ2-7; 8 bases fit TRBD1. Germline V gene data show CDR1 as SGHTA and CDR2 as FQGNSA. V lost 2 bases and J lost 2; bases outside the gene matches: 2. The CDR3 runs to 14 residues. The CDR3 DNA is TGTGCCAGCAGCTTACACAGGGGGGCCTACGAGCAGTACTTC. Its translation is CASSLHRGAYEQYF.

The chain recombines TRBV11-1 with TRBJ2-2, with a possible D match to TRBD2 (5 bases). V shed 1 base and J shed 0 bases, with 9 bases lying between them. This CDR3 comprises 16 residues. Germline V gene lookup returns CDR1 SGHAT and CDR2 FQDESV (reference sequence). The CDR3 DNA reads TGTGCCAGCAGCTTAGTAGGCGGGCCGAACACCGGGGAGCTGTTTTTT. It specifies CASSLVGGPNTGELFF. Variable domain in full (rest from reference TRBV11-1 and TRBJ2-2): EAEVAQSPRYKITEKSQAVAFWCDPISGHATLYWYRQILGQGPELLVQFQDESVVDDSQLPKDRFSAERLKGVDSTLKIQPAELGDSAMYLCASSLVGGPNTGELFFGEGSRLTVL.

This clonotype was observed at least ten times. The CDR3 spells CSANWGAGDTEAFF. CDR3 DNA: TGCAGCGCCAACTGGGGGGCTGGGGACACTGAAGCTTTCTTT. This chain joins TRBV29-1 and TRBJ1-1, with D perhaps TRBD1 (6 bases). V was pared by 7 bases and J by 3 bases, with 18 bases between. The CDR3 runs to 14 residues. Germline lookup yields CDR1 SQVTM and CDR2 ANQGSEA. The full variable domain, with the rest looked up from reference TRBV29-1 and TRBJ1-1, is SAVISQKPSRDICQRGTSLTIQCQVDSQVTMMFWYRQQPGQSLTLIATANQGSEATYESGFVIDKFPISRPNLTFSTLTVSNMSPEDSSIYLCSANWGAGDTEAFFGQGTRLTVV.